This T cell receptor (beta chain) was captured in a study of blood T cell repertoires in COVID-19. Study background: PBMCs, B-cell-depleted T cells, or T cells were the source of the cDNA or gDNA that made up the material.

The CDR3 spans 15 residues. With 8 bases removed from V and 0 bases from J, the gap between germline ends came to 14 bases. Germline CDR1 and CDR2: LNHNV and YYDKDF (reference sequence). Original data processing: Scientists estimated how many nucleated cells there were by amplifying reference gene primers. Data came from immunoSEQ multiplex PCR; TCRdb stores just in-frame clones and leaves some out. V and J calls and clone size come straight from that table; D and trimming were deduced from the DNA. The top ten hold roughly 3.1% of the sample, which has 270,000 or so clones, roughly 85% seen once. The sequencing input was peripheral blood. This chain uses TRBV15 with TRBJ2-1; the D gene is possibly TRBD1 (6 bases). This receptor was identified in a woman aged 18 to 35 with acute or convalescent COVID-19. CDR3 amino acids: CATGSGASSYNEQFF. The CDR3 DNA is TGTGCCACCGGATCAGGGGCAAGCTCCTACAATGAGCAGTTCTTC.